The 25 T cell receptor beta chains presented below share a single source sample, sequenced in a study of blood T cells in healthy people across ages. Sample-barcoded 5' priming and a J-beta primer mix drove a second PCR of 7 to 11 cycles. TCRdb processed the 5' RACE reads anew with MiXCR; each CDR3 protein has one entry. In the table there are 1.5 million to 2 million distinct CDR3 sequences, 49% of which are singletons. The sequencing input was blood. The receptors were sampled from a woman in her forties in good health.

This sequence joins TRBV24-1 and TRBJ2-6; no clear D. The germline CDR1 and CDR2 sequences are KGHDR and SFDVKD. CDR3 length equals 16 residues. Between the trimmed V and J ends, which lost 4 bases and 5 bases, there was a span of 14 bases. CDR3 in amino acids: CATSETTGIWANVLTF. DNA of the CDR3: TGTGCCACCAGTGAAACGACGGGTATATGGGCCAACGTCCTGACTTTC.

The J gene is TRBJ2-5, the V gene TRBV9; unclear D gene. Germline-derived CDR1 and CDR2 are SGDLS and YYNGEE. CDR3 length: 14 residues. Trimming shortened V by 0 bases and J by 9 bases, and 15 bases separated the two germline ends. In DNA, the CDR3 is TGTGCCAGCAGCGTAGAGGGCTCCTTAGGGTCCCAGTACTTC. Its translation is CASSVEGSLGSQYF.

This clonotype was detected a few times. The CDR3 DNA follows: TGTGCCAGCGGATACAGGGGGTGGTTCGATGGCTACACCTTC. Protein sequence: CASGYRGWFDGYTF. This chain connects TRBV12-3 or TRBV12-4 to TRBJ1-2; 8 bases fit TRBD1. The V segment lost 8 bases and the J segment 6 bases; nucleotides outside the gene matches: 11. CDR3 length: 14 amino acids.

This clonotype has just a few counts. This chain uses TRBV28 with TRBJ2-5; D possibly corresponds to TRBD2 (5 bases). Trimming shortened V by 7 bases and J by 5 bases, and 20 bases separated the two germline ends. CDR3 length: 15 amino acids. CDR1 is MDHEN and CDR2 is SYDVKM in the germline V gene. CDR3 in DNA: TGTGCCAGCACCGCAACTCGAGGGTATTGGGAGACCCAGTACTTC. This gives the protein CASTATRGYWETQYF. The whole variable domain, remainder taken from reference TRBV28 and TRBJ2-5, is DVKVTQSSRYLVKRTGEKVFLECVQDMDHENMFWYRQDPGLGLRLIYFSYDVKMKEKGDIPEGYSVSREKKERFSLILESASTNQTSMYLCASTATRGYWETQYFGPGTRLLVL.

J is TRBJ2-7 and V is TRBV5-6; TRBD2 agrees at 12 bases. The closer fit of TRBJ2-4 to the DNA end suggests the J call may be wrong. The CDR3 contains 16 residues. Germline CDR1 and CDR2: SGHDT and YYEEEE. The CDR3 region has the DNA TGTGCCAGCAGCGTGACTAGCGGGGGCCCCGGAAGCATTCAGTACTTC. Translating gives CASSVTSGGPGSIQYF.

This clonotype was found many times. J is TRBJ2-5 and V is TRBV5-1, with TRBD2 as a possible D gene (6 bases). Germline V gene lookup returns CDR1 SGHRS and CDR2 YFSETQ. This CDR3 is 14 amino acids long. V lost 4 bases and J 2 bases, leaving 12 bases between the germline ends. The CDR3 DNA sequence: TGCGCCAGCAGCCGCTCTGGGGGGCAAGAGACCCAGTACTTC. Translation: CASSRSGGQETQYF.

This chain uses TRBV10-1 with TRBJ2-3; 8 bases fit TRBD2. This CDR3 contains 16 residues. CDR1 is WNHNN and CDR2 is SYGVQD in the germline V gene (reference sequence). The junction had 8 bases not matched to a gene; V was cut back by 0 bases and J by 6 bases. CDR3 residues: CASSESFRLAGDTQYF. The CDR3 region has the DNA TGCGCCAGCAGTGAGTCCTTCAGGCTAGCGGGCGATACGCAGTATTTT.

CDR3 amino acids: CASSPAGTGYTEAFF. The DNA for the CDR3 is TGTGCCAGCAGTCCGGCCGGGACTGGGTACACTGAAGCTTTCTTT. The chain has TRBV28 and TRBJ1-1; a weak D match, TRBD1 (5 bases). This CDR3 is built from 15 residues. V lost 5 bases and J lost 3, with 16 bases in between. Germline CDR1 and CDR2: MDHEN and SYDVKM.

The chain uses TRBV10-3 and TRBJ2-1, with D possibly matching TRBD1 (5 bases). Germline V lookup: CDR1 ENHRY, CDR2 SYGVKD. The germline V and J ends were trimmed by 6 bases and 9 bases, with 18 bases remaining between them. This CDR3 comprises 14 residues. The CDR3 DNA follows: TGTGCCATCAGACCTCAGGGTTCCAATTCTGAGCAGTTCTTC. Translated: CAIRPQGSNSEQFF.

The chain is built from TRBV7-2 and TRBJ2-1; 8 bases fit TRBD1. The J segment lost 5 bases and the V segment lost 2 bases, leaving 17 bases of the junction unmatched. CDR1 and CDR2 from the germline V gene are SGHTA and FQGNSA. The CDR3 totals 19 residues. In DNA form, the CDR3 reads TGTGCCAGCAGCTTAAATTACCGGGGCCGGACAGGGCGTAACAATGAGCAGTTCTTC. This codes for CASSLNYRGRTGRNNEQFF.

J is TRBJ2-7 and V is TRBV28, with D perhaps matching TRBD1 (6 bases). With 6 bases removed from V and 3 bases from J, the gap between germline ends came to 12 bases. CDR3 length: 13 residues. Germline CDR1 MDHEN, CDR2 SYDVKM. CDR3 loop: CASRDSQNYEQYF. Written as DNA, the CDR3 is TGTGCCAGCAGGGACAGCCAGAACTACGAGCAGTACTTC.

This clonotype has a count of ten or more. The chain couples TRBV7-2 to TRBJ2-1; 7 bases match TRBD1. From germline, CDR1 is SGHTA and CDR2 FQGNSA. The trim removed 1 base at V and 1 base at J, leaving 1 base unmatched. This CDR3 contains 15 residues. The CDR3 DNA reads as TGTGCCAGCAGCTTAGAGGGGGCATCCTACAATGAGCAGTTCTTC. Amino acids: CASSLEGASYNEQFF.

DNA of the CDR3: TGTGCCAGCAGTTTTGGGGAGAGGGGACTTTCTGGGGCCAACGTCCTGACTTTC. Its protein is CASSFGERGLSGANVLTF. The chain recombines TRBV12-3 or TRBV12-4 with TRBJ2-6; D may be TRBD2 (6 bases). The CDR3 sequence is 18 residues long. V was pared by 3 bases and J by 1 base, with 16 bases between.

The chain employs TRBV5-1 and TRBJ2-5; a weak D match, TRBD1 (5 bases). In germline, CDR1 is SGHRS, CDR2 YFSETQ. Trimming shortened V by 3 bases and J by 5 bases, and 17 bases separated the two germline ends. The CDR3 contains 15 residues. DNA of the CDR3: TGCGCCAGCAGCTCCCTTAGATCACAGGCGGAGACCCAGTACTTC. This sequence encodes CASSSLRSQAETQYF.

In this sample, this clonotype turned up a few times. This chain links TRBV29-1 with TRBJ1-5; D not certain. This CDR3 has 13 residues. The germline gives CDR1 SQVTM, CDR2 ANQGSEA. V lost 6 bases and J lost 4, with 13 bases in between. CDR3 bases: TGCAGCGTCGGCTATGTAGGTAATCAGCCCCAGCATTTT. Translating gives CSVGYVGNQPQHF.

This rearrangement joins TRBV25-1 to TRBJ2-3; 8 bases match TRBD2. Unmatched junction bases numbered 8, after V lost 3 bases and J lost 0 bases. The germline CDR1 and CDR2 sequences are MGHDK and SYGVNS. This CDR3 comprises 17 residues. The CDR3 DNA is TGTGCCAGCAGTGATCTCCGCGGGGGGCTTAGCACAGATACGCAGTATTTT. It yields the protein CASSDLRGGLSTDTQYF.

This clonotype has more than one count but fewer than ten. The rearrangement uses TRBV6-6 and TRBJ2-5, with a weak D call TRBD2 (5 bases). The germline V and J ends were trimmed by 5 bases and 5 bases, with 12 bases remaining between them. The CDR3 is 13 residues long. CDR1 MNHNY and CDR2 SVGAGI come from the germline V gene (reference sequence). The CDR3 DNA reads TGTGCCAGCAGTGACAAGCGGAGGGAGACCCAGTACTTC. Protein sequence: CASSDKRRETQYF.

The chain uses TRBV4-3 and TRBJ2-3; unclear D gene. V was shortened by 0 bases and J by 6 bases, with 10 bases between the two germline ends. CDR1 and CDR2 (germline): LGHNA, YSLEER. The CDR3 consists of 14 residues. The chain's CDR3 is CASSQEGGIDTQYF. CDR3 nucleotides: TGCGCCAGCAGCCAAGAGGGTGGTATTGATACGCAGTATTTT.

The chain joins TRBV6-2 or TRBV6-3 to TRBJ2-7, with 7 bases fitting TRBD2. The ends lost 6 bases at V and 5 bases at J; junction bases unmatched: 10. Germline V gene lookup returns CDR1 MNHEY and CDR2 SVGEGT. This CDR3 has 14 residues. As DNA, the CDR3 is TGTGCCAGCAGAACCCCAGGGAGGGTACACGAGCAGTACTTC. Amino acids: CASRTPGRVHEQYF.

This rearrangement joins TRBV20-1 to TRBJ2-7, with 7 bases identical to TRBD2. The better agreement between TRBJ2-5 and the DNA end casts doubt on the J call. This CDR3 is built from 13 residues. In germline, CDR1 is DFQATT, CDR2 SNEGSKA (reference sequence). The CDR3 reads CSARASSGRTQYF. CDR3 in DNA: TGCAGTGCTAGAGCATCTAGCGGAAGGACCCAGTACTTC.

The table lists this clonotype with a few counts. The V gene is TRBV28, the J gene TRBJ1-6, with D uncertain. V was cut by 8 bases and J by 0 bases, with 20 bases left in between. The CDR3 loop spans 18 amino acids. Germline-derived CDR1 and CDR2 are MDHEN and SYDVKM. The CDR3 sequence is CASGPSSAHGSYNSPLHF. The DNA of the CDR3 is TGTGCCAGCGGACCCTCCAGTGCGCACGGCTCCTATAATTCACCCCTCCACTTT.

In this sample, this clonotype turned up a few times. Written as DNA, the CDR3 is TGTGCCAGCAGTTACTCGACGGGGGGAAGCTCCTATAATTCACCCCTCCACTTT. Its protein product is CASSYSTGGSSYNSPLHF. This chain connects TRBV6-5 to TRBJ1-6; possibly TRBD1 for D (5 bases). V was pared by 0 bases and J by 0 bases, with 12 bases between. This CDR3 has 18 amino acids. The germline CDR1 and CDR2 sequences are MNHEY and SVGAGI.

This clonotype was counted a few times. The chain has TRBV6-2 or TRBV6-3 and TRBJ2-1; TRBD2 aligns across 10 bases. The CDR3 spans 15 residues. CDR1 is MNHEY, CDR2 SVGEGT, per germline. V lost 6 bases, J lost 7 bases, and 9 bases stayed unmatched. The DNA of the CDR3 is TGTGCCAGCAGCCCCCTAGCGGGGGTATCAAATGAGCAGTTCTTC. Encoded protein: CASSPLAGVSNEQFF.

V and J are TRBV28 and TRBJ2-7, with 8 bases fitting TRBD2. From germline, CDR1 is MDHEN and CDR2 SYDVKM. J was trimmed by 7 bases and V by 6 bases; bases with no gene match: 11. This CDR3 has 14 residues. As DNA, the CDR3 is TGTGCCAGCAGGAGGAGCGGGGGCCACAATGAGCAGTACTTC. It is translated as CASRRSGGHNEQYF.

This clonotype was detected a few times. The rearrangement links TRBV2 to TRBJ2-4; D ambiguous. Germline lookup yields CDR1 SNHLY and CDR2 FYNNEI. V was clipped by 4 bases and J by 0 bases, with 13 bases between them. The CDR3 totals 16 residues. CDR3 amino acids: CASSGRTVLAKNIQYF. The CDR3 DNA reads as TGTGCCAGCAGTGGTCGGACGGTCCTAGCCAAAAACATTCAGTACTTC.